These 10 T cell receptor beta chains share one sample of origin, sequenced in a study of naive and memory T cell subsets (dated by TCRdb to 2016 to 2017). To prepare the library, 5' RACE was applied. The listed sequencing device is Illumina MiSeq. TCR RNA was reverse transcribed with SuperScript IV using alpha and beta constant region primers for the blood and skin samples. The public reads were reprocessed in TCRdb via fastp at Q25 and MiXCR, keeping in-frame beta chains. Under each unique CDR3 protein, matching rows form one entry showing the most common genes and DNA. The sample contains about 21,000 distinct CDR3 sequences, 4% to 4.5% of them found a single time. In total, the top ten clones hold roughly 8% of the sample. For whole blood analysis, approximately 2.7 ml of peripheral blood was drawn from adult healthy volunteers into Tempus tubes, and RNA was extracted according to the manufacturer's instructions.

Receptor source: a male donor in good health.

This clonotype was detected many times. The chain links TRBV29-1 to TRBJ2-1; D is perhaps TRBD2 (5 bases). Trimming left V 4 bases short and J 4 bases short, with 11 bases between. This CDR3 is 13 amino acids long. Germline V gene sequence: CDR1 SQVTM, CDR2 ANQGSEA. The chain's CDR3 is CSVASSGYNEQFF. CDR3 sequence (DNA): TGCAGCGTTGCTAGTTCGGGGTACAATGAGCAGTTCTTC.

In its sample, this clonotype was seen many times. V is TRBV5-4 and J is TRBJ2-5; 8 nucleotides agree with TRBD1. The CDR3 is 13 amino acids. Trimming removed 2 bases from V and 4 bases from J; junction bases left unmatched: 1. The germline V gene encodes CDR1 SGHNT and CDR2 YYREEE (reference sequence). DNA of the CDR3: TGTGCCAGCAGCTTCGACAGGGGAGAGACCCAGTACTTC. It yields the protein CASSFDRGETQYF. Variable domain in full (rest from reference TRBV5-4 and TRBJ2-5): ETGVTQSPTHLIKTRGQQVTLRCSSQSGHNTVSWYQQALGQGPQFIFQYYREEENGRGNFPPRFSGLQFPNYSSELNVNALELDDSALYLCASSFDRGETQYFGPGTRLLVL.

Ten or more counts support this clonotype. V is TRBV29-1 and J is TRBJ2-7; 9 nucleotides agree with TRBD2. Germline-derived CDR1 and CDR2 are SQVTM and ANQGSEA. The V and J ends lost 7 bases and 4 bases, in that order; junction bases with no gene match: 14. This CDR3 spans 15 amino acids. The CDR3 DNA reads as TGCAGCGCCTATGGGGCAGCGGGAGGAGATTACGAGCAGTACTTC. Amino acid sequence: CSAYGAAGGDYEQYF.

This clonotype was picked up many times. This chain links TRBV28 with TRBJ2-1, with no clear D. The germline V and J ends were trimmed by 5 bases and 7 bases, with 9 bases remaining between them. CDR3 size: 12 residues. Germline values: CDR1 MDHEN, CDR2 SYDVKM. The CDR3 is CASSVTQNEQFF. CDR3 DNA: TGTGCCAGCAGTGTAACTCAGAATGAGCAGTTCTTC.

A few counts support this clonotype. This chain links TRBV7-9 with TRBJ2-7; TRBD2 matches at 7 bases. Germline values: CDR1 SEHNR, CDR2 FQNEAQ (reference sequence). CDR3 length equals 14 residues. V lost 3 bases, J lost 3 bases, and 5 bases stayed unmatched. This chain's CDR3 is CASSFAGVGYEQYF. CDR3 nucleotide sequence: TGTGCCAGCAGCTTCGCGGGAGTAGGCTACGAGCAGTACTTC.

This clonotype showed up many times. This chain links TRBV10-2 with TRBJ1-1; D gene ambiguous. Trimming shortened V by 8 bases and J by 6 bases, and 7 bases separated the two germline ends. This CDR3 is built from 10 residues. CDR1 and CDR2 from the germline V gene are WSHSY and SAAADI. The DNA for the CDR3 is TGCGCCAGCGGGAGGCCTGAAGCTTTCTTT. Protein: CASGRPEAFF.

In this sample, this clonotype turned up many times. The V and J genes are TRBV20-1 and TRBJ2-5; D not resolved. Trimming took 2 bases from V and 1 from J, leaving 17 bases between them. CDR3 length equals 16 residues. CDR1 DFQATT and CDR2 SNEGSKA come from the germline V gene (reference sequence). The CDR3 DNA sequence: TGCAGTGCTAGAAATCCGAGCGCCGGACCCCAAGAGACCCAGTACTTC. Its protein is CSARNPSAGPQETQYF.

This clonotype appeared many times. The rearrangement joins TRBV6-6 to TRBJ2-7; D call uncertain. The CDR3 length is 15 residues. The germline CDR1 and CDR2 sequences are MNHNY and SVGAGI (reference sequence). V lost 5 bases to trimming and J lost 2 bases, with 16 bases between them. The CDR3 loop is CASSHLDPRPYEQYF. The DNA of the CDR3 is TGTGCCAGCAGTCACCTAGATCCCCGTCCCTACGAGCAGTACTTC.

On this clonotype itself: This sequence may be a read error, since a much larger clone differs from it by one base. This rearrangement joins TRBV3-1 to TRBJ1-6; D gene ambiguous. The CDR3 is made up of 18 amino acids. Germline lookup yields CDR1 LGHDT and CDR2 YNNKEL (reference sequence). The CDR3 loop reads CASSQVGGSVGFRAPLNF. For the CDR3, the DNA is TGTGCCAGCAGCCAAGTAGGAGGGAGTGTGGGATTTCGGGCACCCCTCAACTTT.

This clonotype was detected ten times or more. This sequence joins TRBV2 and TRBJ2-3; D is ambiguous. This CDR3 spans 13 amino acids. Germline CDR1 is SNHLY and CDR2 is FYNNEI. The V end was cut by 2 bases, the J end by 5 bases, with 8 bases between. In DNA, the CDR3 is TGTGCCAGCAGTGAACGCCCTGGAGATACGCAGTATTTT. Amino acids: CASSERPGDTQYF.